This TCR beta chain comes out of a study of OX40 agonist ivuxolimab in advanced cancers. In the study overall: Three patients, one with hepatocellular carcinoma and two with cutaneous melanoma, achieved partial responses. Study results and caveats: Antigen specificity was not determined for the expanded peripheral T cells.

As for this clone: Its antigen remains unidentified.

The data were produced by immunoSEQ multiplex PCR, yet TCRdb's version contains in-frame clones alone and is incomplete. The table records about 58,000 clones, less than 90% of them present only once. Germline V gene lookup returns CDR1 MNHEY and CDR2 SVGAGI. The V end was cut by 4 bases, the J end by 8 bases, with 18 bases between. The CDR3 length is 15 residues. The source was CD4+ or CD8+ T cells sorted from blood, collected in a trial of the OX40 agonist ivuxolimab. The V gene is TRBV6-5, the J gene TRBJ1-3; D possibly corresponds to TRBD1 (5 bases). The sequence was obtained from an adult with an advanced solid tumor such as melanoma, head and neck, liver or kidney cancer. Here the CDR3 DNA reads TGTGCCAGCAGTTTTCGGGACCCGGCTATGGACACCATATATTTT. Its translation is CASSFRDPAMDTIYF.